A single sample is the source of the 17 T cell receptor beta chains below, sequenced in a study of cytomegalovirus exposure and HLA in healthy donors. The PCR made use of 60 Vbeta and 13 Jbeta primers. The protocol was immunoSEQ multiplex PCR, while the TCRdb copy is restricted to in-frame clones and leaves out a portion. The table lists about 82,000 clones, around a tenth of them singletons. Sample: PBMCs. The receptors were gathered from a man in his 60s in good health and CMV-seropositive.

V usage is TRBV13 and J usage is TRBJ2-1; the D gene is possibly TRBD2 (6 bases). This CDR3 is 19 amino acids long. The ends were cut back, 6 bases at V and 0 bases at J, with 24 bases in the middle. Germline CDR1 and CDR2: PRHDT and FYEKMQ (reference sequence). CDR3 residues: CASSSATGLQLSSYNEQFF. CDR3 coding DNA: TGTGCCAGCAGTTCAGCTACGGGACTCCAATTAAGCTCCTACAATGAGCAGTTCTTC.

This chain links TRBV6-4 with TRBJ2-3, with D unresolved. CDR3 length: 13 amino acids. The germline V gene has CDR1 MRHNA and CDR2 SNTAGT. V was shortened by 6 bases and J by 1 base, with 8 bases between the two germline ends. DNA of the CDR3: TGTGCCAGCAGGGTCAGCGGCACAGATACGCAGTATTTT. This encodes CASRVSGTDTQYF.

The gene calls are TRBV27 and TRBJ1-1, with 10 positions matching TRBD1. Germline V gene sequence: CDR1 MNHEY, CDR2 SMNVEV (reference sequence). This CDR3 is 17 amino acids long. Trimming cost V 5 bases and J 9 bases; bases outside gene matches: 18. The CDR3 sequence: CASSLHGTGVKEKQAFF. The CDR3 nucleotides read TGTGCCAGCAGTCTCCACGGGACAGGGGTCAAAGAAAAACAAGCTTTCTTT.

This clone has a handful of counts. This chain joins TRBV11-2 and TRBJ2-7, with a tentative D call TRBD1 (7 bases). Germline assignment: CDR1 SGHAT and CDR2 FQNNGV. The CDR3 covers 14 residues. With 5 bases removed from V and 7 bases from J, the gap between germline ends came to 18 bases. The DNA of the CDR3 is TGTGCCAGCAGCGCGACCCGGCCAGGGGGGGAGCAGTACTTC. Translating gives CASSATRPGGEQYF.

Here the CDR3 reads CASSFAGGSYEQYF. The CDR3 DNA reads TGTGCCAGCAGCTTCGCAGGGGGTTCCTACGAGCAGTACTTC. The chain recombines TRBV9 with TRBJ2-5; the match to TRBD1 covers 7 bases. The J call is in doubt because the DNA end fits TRBJ2-7 better. The CDR3 totals 14 residues. Germline lookup yields CDR1 SGDLS and CDR2 YYNGEE.

The rearrangement uses TRBV28 and TRBJ1-2; D is unclear. CDR1 and CDR2 (germline): MDHEN, SYDVKM. Trimming stripped 6 bases from V and 7 bases from J, with 9 bases between. The CDR3 is 11 amino acids. The chain's CDR3 is CASSTLFGYTF. The CDR3 DNA follows: TGTGCCAGCAGCACTTTATTTGGCTACACCTTC.

The V gene is TRBV18, the J gene TRBJ1-2; weak D call: TRBD1 (5 bases). This CDR3 contains 13 residues. The germline CDR1 and CDR2 sequences are KGHSH and LQKENI. The V end lost 3 bases, the J end lost 6 bases, and 11 bases lay between the germline ends. The CDR3 coding sequence is TGTGCCAGCTCACCCCTTCCGACAGATGGCTACACCTTC. Translated: CASSPLPTDGYTF.

This chain connects TRBV2 to TRBJ1-1, with D hard to call. This CDR3 has 14 residues. Per the germline V gene, CDR1 is SNHLY and CDR2 is FYNNEI. The germline V and J ends were trimmed by 3 bases and 1 base, with 9 bases remaining between them. The chain's CDR3 is CASSEEGENTEAFF. The CDR3 DNA sequence: TGTGCCAGCAGTGAGGAGGGAGAGAACACTGAAGCTTTCTTT.

This rearrangement joins TRBV19 to TRBJ2-6, with 7 nucleotides matching TRBD1. V was pared by 5 bases and J by 0 bases, with 16 bases of the junction left unmatched. This CDR3 has 20 residues. Germline CDR1 is LNHDA and CDR2 is SQIVND (reference sequence). Here the CDR3 reads CASSLQFLDRVGSGANVLTF. CDR3 sequence (DNA): TGTGCCAGTAGTCTACAATTCCTCGACAGGGTCGGCTCTGGGGCCAACGTCCTGACTTTC.

This chain connects TRBV28 to TRBJ2-7, with TRBD1 identical over 12 bases. V gave up 8 bases and J gave up 4 bases; unmatched junction bases: 9. Germline CDR1 reads MDHEN; CDR2 reads SYDVKM. There are 15 residues in the CDR3. CDR3 coding DNA: TGTGCCAGCGGACCTGGGACAGGGGGCGTTTACGAGCAGTACGTC. This codes for CASGPGTGGVYEQYV.

The CDR3 is CASSQGTSGSYNEQFF. Written as DNA, the CDR3 is TGTGCCAGCAGCCAAGGGACTAGCGGCTCCTACAATGAGCAGTTCTTC. The chain has TRBV4-2 and TRBJ2-1; 10 nucleotides align to TRBD2. The trim removed 1 base at V and 0 bases at J, leaving 0 bases unmatched. Germline V gene data show CDR1 as LGHNA and CDR2 as YNFKEQ. CDR3 length: 16 residues.

The genes are TRBV28 and TRBJ2-5; 7 bases are shared with TRBD1. The CDR3 spans 15 residues. Germline CDR1 and CDR2: MDHEN and SYDVKM. V lost 6 bases, J lost 2 bases, and 9 bases stayed unmatched. The CDR3 DNA reads as TGTGCCAGCAGCAAGGGGGCGACGAAACAAGAGACCCAGTACTTC. Amino acid sequence: CASSKGATKQETQYF.

This clone was detected only a few times. The chain joins TRBV6-1 to TRBJ1-2, with 7 nucleotides matching TRBD1. J was trimmed by 4 bases and V by 7 bases; bases with no gene match: 6. CDR3 length: 13 residues. Germline lookup yields CDR1 MNHNS and CDR2 SASEGT. The CDR3 nucleotides are TGTGCCAGCATGGTGACAGGGAGCTATGGCTACACCTTC. Residues: CASMVTGSYGYTF.

The chain couples TRBV11-3 to TRBJ2-1; 11 bases match TRBD2. The germline gives CDR1 SGHNT, CDR2 YENEEA. The J segment lost 10 bases and the V segment lost 3 bases, leaving 2 bases of the junction unmatched. This CDR3 is built from 13 residues. For the CDR3, the DNA is TGTGCCAGCAGCTTTTCTAGCGGGGGGGAGCAGTTCTTC. Protein product: CASSFSSGGEQFF. Complete variable domain (other parts from reference TRBV11-3 and TRBJ2-1): EAGVVQSPRYKIIEKKQPVAFWCNPISGHNTLYWYLQNLGQGPELLIRYENEEAVDDSQLPKDRFSAERLKGVDSTLKIQPAELGDSAVYLCASSFSSGGEQFFGPGTRLTVL.

Points on this clone: Likely a read error: the CDR3 ends without its conserved phenylalanine or tryptophan. The chain links TRBV28 to TRBJ2-7, with TRBD1 identical over 7 bases. The V segment lost 2 bases and the J segment 4 bases; nucleotides outside the gene matches: 5. Looked up from germline, CDR1 is MDHEN and CDR2 is SYDVKM. This CDR3 region has 14 residues. As DNA, the CDR3 is TGTGCCAGCAGTTTAATAGGGGGCAAGTACGAGCAGTACCTC. This translates into CASSLIGGKYEQYL.

V is TRBV4-1 and J is TRBJ1-3; 10 nucleotides align to TRBD1. This CDR3 comprises 15 residues. V lost 0 bases, J lost 5 bases, and 1 base stayed unmatched. The V gene's germline CDR1 is MGHRA and CDR2 YSYEKL. CDR3 residues: CASSQEGQGRNTIYF. In DNA, the CDR3 is TGCGCCAGCAGCCAAGAGGGACAGGGGAGAAACACCATATATTTT.

The chain has TRBV6-1 and TRBJ1-1; 7 nucleotides agree with TRBD1. Germline CDR1 is MNHNS and CDR2 is SASEGT. This CDR3 is built from 14 residues. The trim removed 2 bases at V and 8 bases at J, leaving 8 bases unmatched. The CDR3 protein is CASSERGRVTEAFF. The CDR3 coding sequence is TGTGCCAGCAGTGAAAGGGGGCGCGTCACCGAAGCTTTCTTT.